Following are 7 T cell receptor beta chains from one sample sequenced in a study of PD-1 blockade in classical Hodgkin lymphoma. Sample time point: cycle 4 day 1 (C4D1), after 6 weeks of nivolumab. Autologous stem cell transplantation was followed by relapse in every patient, and brentuximab vedotin exposure varied. Magnetic depletion of unwanted cells isolated CD4+ T cells from thawed PBMCs. Sequencing was performed with immunoSEQ multiplex PCR; in TCRdb, only in-frame clones are kept and a portion is missing. The table has about 32,000 clones, roughly nine tenths seen once. The sample here was CD4+ T cells from blood, taken before the fourth cycle of nivolumab. These receptors came from a human donor with classical Hodgkin lymphoma.

The chain joins TRBV5-8 to TRBJ2-1; D tentatively fits TRBD1 or TRBD2 (5 bases each). CDR1 and CDR2 from the germline V gene are SGHTS and YDEGEE. Trimming shortened V by 0 bases and J by 0 bases, and 7 bases separated the two germline ends. The CDR3 is made up of 15 amino acids. CDR3 protein: CASSLEGSSYNEQFF. CDR3 nucleotides: TGTGCCAGCAGCTTGGAGGGGAGCTCCTACAATGAGCAGTTCTTC.

The V gene is TRBV5-1, the J gene TRBJ2-3; D gene ambiguous. V was shortened by 0 bases and J by 2 bases, with 10 bases between the two germline ends. The CDR3 length is 15 residues. In germline, CDR1 is SGHRS, CDR2 YFSETQ. The chain's CDR3 is CASSLGQIPTDTQYF. The CDR3 coding sequence is TGCGCCAGCAGCTTGGGACAAATACCCACAGATACGCAGTATTTT. Based on the CDR3 plus reference TRBV5-1 and TRBJ2-3, the full variable domain is KAGVTQTPRYLIKTRGQQVTLSCSPISGHRSVSWYQQTPGQGLQFLFEYFSETQRNKGNFPGRFSGRQFSNSRSEMNVSTLELGDSALYLCASSLGQIPTDTQYFGPGTRLTVL.

The V and J genes are TRBV2 and TRBJ2-1, with D uncertain. Germline V lookup: CDR1 SNHLY, CDR2 FYNNEI. This CDR3 has 11 amino acids. The CDR3, as DNA: TGTTATACAAGCTCCTACAATGAGCAGTTCTTC. Translated, it gives CYTSSYNEQFF.

The V gene is TRBV28, the J gene TRBJ1-1; no reliable D call. CDR1 MDHEN and CDR2 SYDVKM come from the germline V gene. The CDR3 extends over 16 amino acids. V was clipped by 6 bases and J by 2 bases, with 19 bases between them. Here the CDR3 reads CASSRRGLRGNTEAFF. The DNA of the CDR3 is TGTGCCAGCAGCCGAAGAGGACTCCGCGGAAACACTGAAGCTTTCTTT.

This clone was found once. This rearrangement joins TRBV9 to TRBJ2-4; 7 bases map to TRBD1. Germline-derived CDR1 and CDR2 are SGDLS and YYNGEE. V was clipped by 0 bases and J by 3 bases; unmatched bases: 6. There are 16 residues in the CDR3. CDR3 in DNA: TGTGCCAGCAGCGTAGGACAGGGTTGGAGCAAAAACATTCAGTACTTC. Its protein is CASSVGQGWSKNIQYF. Full variable domain (remainder filled in from reference TRBV9 and TRBJ2-4): DSGVTQTPKHLITATGQRVTLRCSPRSGDLSVYWYQQSLDQGLQFLIQYYNGEERAKGNILERFSAQQFPDLHSELNLSSLELGDSALYFCASSVGQGWSKNIQYFGAGTRLSVL.

This clone was detected only once. The rearrangement joins TRBV5-1 to TRBJ2-2; perhaps TRBD1 as D (5 bases). Germline lookup yields CDR1 SGHRS and CDR2 YFSETQ. Trimming removed 1 base at V and 0 bases at J, with 10 bases between. There are 16 residues in the CDR3. The CDR3 loop is CASSLSTTANTGELFF. The DNA of the CDR3 is TGCGCCAGCAGCTTGTCTACGACAGCGAACACCGGGGAGCTGTTTTTT.

J is TRBJ2-2 and V is TRBV7-2; D not resolved. Trimming left V 1 base short and J 1 base short, with 7 bases between. The CDR3 covers 15 residues. Germline-derived CDR1 and CDR2 are SGHTA and FQGNSA. CDR3 sequence: CASSLEWRNTGELFF. The CDR3 DNA follows: TGTGCCAGCAGCTTAGAGTGGAGGAACACCGGGGAGCTGTTTTTT.